This T cell receptor (beta chain) was captured in a study of spatial heterogeneity in lung cancer. V was pared by 2 bases and J by 6 bases, with 5 bases between. The germline V gene encodes CDR1 MNHEY and CDR2 SVGEGT. This CDR3 contains 12 residues. Regarding time point: sample taken at primary tumor resection. Material for sequencing was whole RNA from tumor, nontumor lung or frozen PBMC, left unsorted. TCRdb called the 5' RACE reads again in MiXCR, with one record for every CDR3 protein. In the table there are approximately 44,000 distinct CDR3 sequences, roughly an eighth of which are singletons. The origin of this receptor is a male donor with early-stage non-small cell lung cancer. The genes are TRBV6-2 or TRBV6-3 and TRBJ2-4; D is ambiguous. Sequences were derived from PBMCs, sampled at surgery. CDR3 bases: TGTGCCAGCAGTTACCGGGCAAACATTCAGTACTTC. Amino acids: CASSYRANIQYF.